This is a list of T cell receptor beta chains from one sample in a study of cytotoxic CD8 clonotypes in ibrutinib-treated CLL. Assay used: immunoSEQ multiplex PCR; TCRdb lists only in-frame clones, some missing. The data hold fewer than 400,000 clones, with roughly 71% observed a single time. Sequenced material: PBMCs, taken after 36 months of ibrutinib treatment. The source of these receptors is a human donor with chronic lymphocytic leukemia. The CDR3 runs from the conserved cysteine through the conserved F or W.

CDR3 protein: CASSLVALGTDTQYF
J gene: TRBJ2-3
V gene: TRBV27

CDR3 protein: CASSSTGDYYGYTF
J gene: TRBJ1-2
V gene: TRBV9

CDR3 protein: CATSRDRSADTQYF
J gene: TRBJ2-3
V gene: TRBV15

CDR3 protein: CASSVGGTSGSTDTQYF
J gene: TRBJ2-3
V gene: TRBV9

CDR3 protein: CASSEVGAFF
J gene: TRBJ1-1
V gene: TRBV6-1

CDR3 protein: CASSQKLTDTQYF
J gene: TRBJ2-3
V gene: TRBV4-3

CDR3 protein: CASSPTLVRAEAFF
J gene: TRBJ1-1
V gene: TRBV27

CDR3 protein: CASGLVTGELFF
J gene: TRBJ2-2
V gene: TRBV12-5

CDR3 protein: CASKRGSAYEQYF
J gene: TRBJ2-7
V gene: TRBV27

CDR3 protein: CASSQEIARRQFF
J gene: TRBJ2-1
V gene: TRBV4-3

CDR3 protein: CASSSPGQDHEQYF
J gene: TRBJ2-7
V gene: TRBV7-9

CDR3 protein: CASSLVVSYEQYF
J gene: TRBJ2-7
V gene: TRBV5-6

CDR3 protein: CASSLWDVSTEAFF
J gene: TRBJ1-1
V gene: TRBV7-9

CDR3 protein: CASSEKEGRPNEKLFF
J gene: TRBJ1-4
V gene: TRBV6-1

CDR3 protein: CASSIGLAGPTDTQYF
J gene: TRBJ2-3
V gene: TRBV19

CDR3 protein: CASSLIQGNTEAFF
J gene: TRBJ1-1
V gene: TRBV5-1

CDR3 protein: CASSVGAPGRTEAFF
J gene: TRBJ1-1
V gene: TRBV9

CDR3 protein: CASSQDITYNEQFF
J gene: TRBJ2-1
V gene: TRBV4-3

CDR3 protein: CASSFGNGAEQYF
J gene: TRBJ2-7
V gene: TRBV5-4

CDR3 protein: CASSSQTGTAQRGLFF
J gene: TRBJ1-4
V gene: TRBV6-6

CDR3 protein: CSVRSPGQARGEQYF
J gene: TRBJ2-7
V gene: TRBV29-1

CDR3 protein: CASSPLGLAGTGGVQFF
J gene: TRBJ2-1
V gene: TRBV18

CDR3 protein: CASSLAGTALINEQFF
J gene: TRBJ2-1
V gene: TRBV5-6

CDR3 protein: CASSQEFSLPEQYF
J gene: TRBJ2-7
V gene: TRBV4-1

CDR3 protein: CASSVDWTGLGEQFF
J gene: TRBJ2-1
V gene: TRBV9

CDR3 protein: CASSLLAGIDNEQFF
J gene: TRBJ2-1
V gene: TRBV5-1

CDR3 protein: CASSLGRTDTQYF
J gene: TRBJ2-3
V gene: TRBV5-1

CDR3 protein: CASSSDQYPHYEQYF
J gene: TRBJ2-7
V gene: TRBV5-1

CDR3 protein: CASSRSDSGNTIYF
J gene: TRBJ1-3
V gene: TRBV5-1

CDR3 protein: CSVRGLGGYTF
J gene: TRBJ1-2
V gene: TRBV29-1